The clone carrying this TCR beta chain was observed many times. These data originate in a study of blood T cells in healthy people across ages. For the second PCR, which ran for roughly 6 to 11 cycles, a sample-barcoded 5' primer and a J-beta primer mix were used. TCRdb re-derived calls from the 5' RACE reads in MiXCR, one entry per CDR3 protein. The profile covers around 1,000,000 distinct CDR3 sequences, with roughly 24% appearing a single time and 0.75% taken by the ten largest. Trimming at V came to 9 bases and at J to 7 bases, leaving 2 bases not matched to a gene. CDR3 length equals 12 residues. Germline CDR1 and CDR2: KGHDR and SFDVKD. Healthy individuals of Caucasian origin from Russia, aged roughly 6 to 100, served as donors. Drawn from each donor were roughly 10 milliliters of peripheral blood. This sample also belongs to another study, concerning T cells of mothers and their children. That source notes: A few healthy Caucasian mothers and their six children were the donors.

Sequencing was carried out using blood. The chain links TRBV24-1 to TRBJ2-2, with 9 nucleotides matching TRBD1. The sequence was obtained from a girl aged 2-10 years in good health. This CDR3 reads CATGQGSGELFF. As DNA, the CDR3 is TGTGCCACCGGACAGGGGAGCGGGGAGCTGTTTTTT.